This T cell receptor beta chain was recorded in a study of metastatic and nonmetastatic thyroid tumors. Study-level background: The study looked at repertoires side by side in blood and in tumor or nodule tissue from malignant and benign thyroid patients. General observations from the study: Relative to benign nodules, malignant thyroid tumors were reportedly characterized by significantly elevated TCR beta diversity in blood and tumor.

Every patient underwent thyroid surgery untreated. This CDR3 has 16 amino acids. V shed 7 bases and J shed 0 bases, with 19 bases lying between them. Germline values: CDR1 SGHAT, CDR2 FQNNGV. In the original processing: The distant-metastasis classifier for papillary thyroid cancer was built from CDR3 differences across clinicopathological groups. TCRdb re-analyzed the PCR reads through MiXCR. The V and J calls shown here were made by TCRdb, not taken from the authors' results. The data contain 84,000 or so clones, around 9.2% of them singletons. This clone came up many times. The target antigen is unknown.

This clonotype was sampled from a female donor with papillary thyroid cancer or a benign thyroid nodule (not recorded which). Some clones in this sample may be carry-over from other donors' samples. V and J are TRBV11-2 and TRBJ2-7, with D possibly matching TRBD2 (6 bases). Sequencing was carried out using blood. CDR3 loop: CASTLSGRKSSYEQYF. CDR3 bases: TGTGCCAGCACGCTATCGGGGAGGAAGAGCTCCTACGAGCAGTACTTC.